This T cell receptor (beta chain) originates from a study of molecular identifiers for immune sequencing clone quantification. TCRdb ran MiXCR on the PCR reads and lists one entry per CDR3 protein. Seen here are more than 60,000 distinct CDR3 sequences, roughly 17% observed once, and the top ten hold roughly 1.5%. CDR1 SGHAT and CDR2 FQNNGV come from the germline V gene. The V and J ends lost 0 bases and 2 bases respectively, with 11 bases between them. The CDR3 runs to 15 residues. The source of this sequence is a human donor in good health. Some libraries in this study had Jurkat cell RNA spiked in. The genes are TRBV11-2 and TRBJ2-7; D not resolved. Sequenced material: naive CD8+ T cells from blood, with Jurkat cell RNA spiked in. Subset in this sample: FACS-sorted CD8+CD4-CCR7+CD45RA+ naive T cells. The CDR3: CASSLDPGKTYEQYF. Written as DNA, the CDR3 is TGTGCCAGCAGCTTAGACCCAGGAAAGACCTACGAGCAGTACTTC.